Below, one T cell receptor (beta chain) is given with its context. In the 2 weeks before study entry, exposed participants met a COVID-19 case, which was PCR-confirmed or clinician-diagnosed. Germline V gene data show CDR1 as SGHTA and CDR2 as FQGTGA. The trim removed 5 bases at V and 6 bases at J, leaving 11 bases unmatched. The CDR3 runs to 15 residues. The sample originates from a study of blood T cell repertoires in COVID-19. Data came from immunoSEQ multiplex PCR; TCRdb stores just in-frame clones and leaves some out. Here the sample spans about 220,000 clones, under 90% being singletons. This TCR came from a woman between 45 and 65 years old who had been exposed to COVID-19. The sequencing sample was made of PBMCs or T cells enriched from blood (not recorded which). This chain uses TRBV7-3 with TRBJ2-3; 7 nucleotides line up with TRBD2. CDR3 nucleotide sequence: TGTGCCAGCAGCCCCGGGACTACCGAAAGGGATACGCAGTATTTT. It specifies CASSPGTTERDTQYF. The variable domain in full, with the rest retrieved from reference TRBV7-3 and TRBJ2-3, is GAGVSQTPSNKVTEKGKYVELRCDPISGHTALYWYRQSLGQGPEFLIYFQGTGAADDSGLPNDRFFAVRPEGSVSTLKIQRTERGDSAVYLCASSPGTTERDTQYFGPGTRLTVL.